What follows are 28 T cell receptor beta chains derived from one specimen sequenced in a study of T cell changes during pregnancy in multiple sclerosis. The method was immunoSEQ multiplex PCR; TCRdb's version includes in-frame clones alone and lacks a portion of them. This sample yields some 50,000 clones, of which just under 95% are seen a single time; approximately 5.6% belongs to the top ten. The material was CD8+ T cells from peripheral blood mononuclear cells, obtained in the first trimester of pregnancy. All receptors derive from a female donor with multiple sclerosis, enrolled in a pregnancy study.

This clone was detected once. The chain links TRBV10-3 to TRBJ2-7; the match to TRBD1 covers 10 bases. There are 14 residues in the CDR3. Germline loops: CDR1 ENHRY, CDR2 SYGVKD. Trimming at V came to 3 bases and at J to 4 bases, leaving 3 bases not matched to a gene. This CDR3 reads CAISDGTGEYEQYF. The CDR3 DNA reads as TGTGCCATCAGTGATGGGACAGGGGAGTACGAGCAGTACTTC.

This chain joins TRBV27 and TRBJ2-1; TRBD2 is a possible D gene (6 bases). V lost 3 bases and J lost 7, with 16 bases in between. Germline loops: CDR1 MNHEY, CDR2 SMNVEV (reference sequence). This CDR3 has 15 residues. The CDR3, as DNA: TGTGCCAGCAGTTTTATAGCGGAGTTGGGGAATGAGCAGTTCTTC. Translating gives CASSFIAELGNEQFF.

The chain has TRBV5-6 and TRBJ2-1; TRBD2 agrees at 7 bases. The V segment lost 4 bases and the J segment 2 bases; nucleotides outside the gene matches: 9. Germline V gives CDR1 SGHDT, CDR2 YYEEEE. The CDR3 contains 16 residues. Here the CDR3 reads CASSPGGLAAYNEQFF. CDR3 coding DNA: TGTGCCAGCAGCCCCGGCGGGCTAGCGGCCTACAATGAGCAGTTCTTC.

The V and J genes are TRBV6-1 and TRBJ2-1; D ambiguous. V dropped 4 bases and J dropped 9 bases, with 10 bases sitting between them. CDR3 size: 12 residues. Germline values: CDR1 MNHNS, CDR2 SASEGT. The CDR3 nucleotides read TGTGCCAGCAGTGTTTGGCCTTCTGAGCAGTTCTTC. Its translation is CASSVWPSEQFF.

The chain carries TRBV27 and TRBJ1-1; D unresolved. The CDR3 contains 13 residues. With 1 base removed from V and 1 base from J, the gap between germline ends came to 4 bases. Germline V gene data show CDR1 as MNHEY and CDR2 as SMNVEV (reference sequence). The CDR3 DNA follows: TGTGCCAGCAGTTTATTAGAGAACACTGAAGCTTTCTTT. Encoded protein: CASSLLENTEAFF.

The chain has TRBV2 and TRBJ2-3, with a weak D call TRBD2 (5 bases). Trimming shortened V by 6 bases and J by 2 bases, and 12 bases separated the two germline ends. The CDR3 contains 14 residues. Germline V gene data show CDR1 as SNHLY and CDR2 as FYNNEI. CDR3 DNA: TGTGCCAGCAGGGGAGAGGGTCCCACAGATACGCAGTATTTT. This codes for CASRGEGPTDTQYF.

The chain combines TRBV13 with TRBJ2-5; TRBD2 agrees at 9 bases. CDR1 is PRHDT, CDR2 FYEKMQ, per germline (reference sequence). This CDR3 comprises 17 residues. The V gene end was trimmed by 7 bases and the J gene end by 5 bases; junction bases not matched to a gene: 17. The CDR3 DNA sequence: TGTGCCAGCACCTCCCCCGACGGGCGGGAGGGCCGGGAGACCCAGTACTTC. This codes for CASTSPDGREGRETQYF.

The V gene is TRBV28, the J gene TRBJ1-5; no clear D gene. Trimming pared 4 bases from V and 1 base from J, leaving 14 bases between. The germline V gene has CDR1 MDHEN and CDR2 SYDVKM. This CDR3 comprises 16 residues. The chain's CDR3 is CASSYRGILSNQPQHF. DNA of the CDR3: TGTGCCAGCAGTTACCGGGGTATATTGAGCAATCAGCCCCAGCATTTT.

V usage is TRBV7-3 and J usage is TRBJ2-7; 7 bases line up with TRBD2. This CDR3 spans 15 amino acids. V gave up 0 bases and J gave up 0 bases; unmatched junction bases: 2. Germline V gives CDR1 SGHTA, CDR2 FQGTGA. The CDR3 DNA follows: TGTGCCAGCAGCTTAACGGGAGGGTCCTCCTACGAGCAGTACTTC. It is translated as CASSLTGGSSYEQYF.

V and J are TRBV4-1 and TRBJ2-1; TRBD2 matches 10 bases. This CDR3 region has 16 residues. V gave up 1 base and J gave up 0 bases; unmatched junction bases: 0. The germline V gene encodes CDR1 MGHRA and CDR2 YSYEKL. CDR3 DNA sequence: TGCGCCAGCAGCCAAGGACTAGCGGGCTCCTACAATGAGCAGTTCTTC. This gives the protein CASSQGLAGSYNEQFF.

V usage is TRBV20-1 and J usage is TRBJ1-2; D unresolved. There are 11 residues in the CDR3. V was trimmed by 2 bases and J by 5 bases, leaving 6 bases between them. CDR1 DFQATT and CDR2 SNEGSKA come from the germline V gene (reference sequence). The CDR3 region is CSARLEYGYTF. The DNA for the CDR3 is TGCAGTGCTAGATTGGAGTATGGCTACACCTTC.

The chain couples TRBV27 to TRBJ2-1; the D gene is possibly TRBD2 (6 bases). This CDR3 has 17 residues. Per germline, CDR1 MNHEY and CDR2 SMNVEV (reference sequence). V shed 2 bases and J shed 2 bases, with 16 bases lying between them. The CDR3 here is CASSLVGSGRPYNEQFF. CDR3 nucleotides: TGTGCCAGCAGTTTAGTGGGCAGCGGGCGCCCCTACAATGAGCAGTTCTTC.

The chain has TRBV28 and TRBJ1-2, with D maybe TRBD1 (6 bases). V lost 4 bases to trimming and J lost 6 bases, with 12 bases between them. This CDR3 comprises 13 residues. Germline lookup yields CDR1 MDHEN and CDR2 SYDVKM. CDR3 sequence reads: CASSSTGKNGYTF. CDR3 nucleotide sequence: TGTGCCAGCAGTTCCACAGGGAAGAATGGCTACACCTTC.

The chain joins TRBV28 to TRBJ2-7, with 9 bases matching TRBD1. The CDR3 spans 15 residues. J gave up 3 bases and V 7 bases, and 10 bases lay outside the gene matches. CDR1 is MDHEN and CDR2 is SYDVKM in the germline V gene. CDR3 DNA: TGTGCCAGCAATTCCGCCGGGACAGGGCTCTACGAGCAGTACTTC. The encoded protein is CASNSAGTGLYEQYF.

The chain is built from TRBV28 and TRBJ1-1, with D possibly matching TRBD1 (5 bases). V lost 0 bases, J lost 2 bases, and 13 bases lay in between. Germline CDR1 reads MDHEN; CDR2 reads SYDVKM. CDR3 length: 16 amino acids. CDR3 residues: CASSLWSRVSNTEAFF. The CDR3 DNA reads TGTGCCAGCAGTTTATGGTCCAGGGTCTCAAACACTGAAGCTTTCTTT. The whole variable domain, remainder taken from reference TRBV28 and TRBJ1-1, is DVKVTQSSRYLVKRTGEKVFLECVQDMDHENMFWYRQDPGLGLRLIYFSYDVKMKEKGDIPEGYSVSREKKERFSLILESASTNQTSMYLCASSLWSRVSNTEAFFGQGTRLTVV.

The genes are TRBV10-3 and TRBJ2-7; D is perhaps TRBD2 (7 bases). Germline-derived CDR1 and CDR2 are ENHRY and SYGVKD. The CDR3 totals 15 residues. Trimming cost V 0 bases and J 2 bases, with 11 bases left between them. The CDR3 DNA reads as TGTGCCATCAGTGAGTCGGGGGAGGGGGCCTACGAGCAGTACTTC. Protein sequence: CAISESGEGAYEQYF.

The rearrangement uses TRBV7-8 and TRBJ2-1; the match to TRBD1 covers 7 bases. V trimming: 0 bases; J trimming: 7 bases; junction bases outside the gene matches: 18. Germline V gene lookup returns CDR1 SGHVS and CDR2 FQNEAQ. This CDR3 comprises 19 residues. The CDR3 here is CASSLALSPSDRWKNEQFF. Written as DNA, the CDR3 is TGTGCCAGCAGCTTAGCGCTGTCGCCGTCGGACAGGTGGAAAAATGAGCAGTTCTTC.

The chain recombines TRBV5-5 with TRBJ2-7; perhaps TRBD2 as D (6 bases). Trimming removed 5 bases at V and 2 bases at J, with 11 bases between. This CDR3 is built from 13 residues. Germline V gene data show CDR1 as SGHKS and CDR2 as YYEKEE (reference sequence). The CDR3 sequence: CASSRGSTYEQYF. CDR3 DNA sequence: TGTGCCAGCAGTCGGGGGAGTACCTACGAGCAGTACTTC.

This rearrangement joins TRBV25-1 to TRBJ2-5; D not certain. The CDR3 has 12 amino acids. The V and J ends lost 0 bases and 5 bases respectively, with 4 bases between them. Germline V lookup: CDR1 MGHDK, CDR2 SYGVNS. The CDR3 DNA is TGTGCCAGCAGTGAATATCTGGAGACCCAGTACTTC. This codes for CASSEYLETQYF.

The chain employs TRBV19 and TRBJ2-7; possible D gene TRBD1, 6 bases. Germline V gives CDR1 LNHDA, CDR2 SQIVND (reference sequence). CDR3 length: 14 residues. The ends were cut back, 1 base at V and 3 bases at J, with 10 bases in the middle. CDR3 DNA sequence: TGTGCCAGTAGTATAGGGACAGCATTCTACGAGCAGTACTTC. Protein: CASSIGTAFYEQYF.

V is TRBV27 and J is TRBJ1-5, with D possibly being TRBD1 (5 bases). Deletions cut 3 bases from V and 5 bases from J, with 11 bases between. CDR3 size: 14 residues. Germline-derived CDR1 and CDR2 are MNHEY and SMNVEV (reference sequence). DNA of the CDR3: TGTGCCAGCAGTTTGGCGGGGGGTGATCAGCCCCAGCATTTT. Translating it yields CASSLAGGDQPQHF.

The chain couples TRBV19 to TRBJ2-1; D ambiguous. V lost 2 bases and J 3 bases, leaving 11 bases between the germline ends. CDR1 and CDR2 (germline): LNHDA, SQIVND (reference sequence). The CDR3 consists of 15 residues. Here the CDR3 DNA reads TGTGCCAGTAGTATACGGAGACTGAGCTACAATGAGCAGTTCTTC. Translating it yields CASSIRRLSYNEQFF.

Written as DNA, the CDR3 is TGCGCCAGCAGCCCTGCGGGGGGCGCGAACTATGGCTACACCTTC. It encodes CASSPAGGANYGYTF. The chain joins TRBV5-1 to TRBJ1-2; possibly TRBD1 for D (6 bases). The V and J ends lost 4 bases and 2 bases respectively, with 15 bases between them. Germline V gene sequence: CDR1 SGHRS, CDR2 YFSETQ. The CDR3 totals 15 residues.

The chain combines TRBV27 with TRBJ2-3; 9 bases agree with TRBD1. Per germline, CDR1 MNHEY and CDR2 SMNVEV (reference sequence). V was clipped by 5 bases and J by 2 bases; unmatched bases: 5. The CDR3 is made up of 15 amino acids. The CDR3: CASSPGQGHTDTQYF. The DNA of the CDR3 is TGTGCCAGCAGTCCGGGACAGGGACACACAGATACGCAGTATTTT.

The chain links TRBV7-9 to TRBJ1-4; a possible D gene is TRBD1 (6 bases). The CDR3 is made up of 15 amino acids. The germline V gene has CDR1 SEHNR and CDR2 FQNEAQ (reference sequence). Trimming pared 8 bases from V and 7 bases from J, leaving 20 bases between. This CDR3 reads CASQRAATGGEKLFF. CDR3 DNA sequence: TGTGCCAGCCAGAGAGCTGCGACAGGCGGTGAAAAACTGTTTTTT. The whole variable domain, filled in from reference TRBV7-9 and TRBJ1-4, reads DTGVSQNPRHKITKRGQNVTFRCDPISEHNRLYWYRQTLGQGPEFLTYFQNEAQLEKSRLLSDRFSAERPKGSFSTLEIQRTEQGDSAMYLCASQRAATGGEKLFFGSGTQLSVL.

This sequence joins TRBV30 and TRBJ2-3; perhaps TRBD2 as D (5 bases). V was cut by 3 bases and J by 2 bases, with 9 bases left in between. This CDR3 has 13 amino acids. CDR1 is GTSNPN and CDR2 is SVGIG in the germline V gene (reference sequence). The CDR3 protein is CAWSGGYTDTQYF. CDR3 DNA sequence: TGTGCCTGGAGCGGCGGGTACACAGATACGCAGTATTTT.

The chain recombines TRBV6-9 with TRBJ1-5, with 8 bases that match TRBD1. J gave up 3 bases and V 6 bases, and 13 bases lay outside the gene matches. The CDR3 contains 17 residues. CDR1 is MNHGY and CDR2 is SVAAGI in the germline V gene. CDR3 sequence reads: CASSPLPQGVFNQPQHF. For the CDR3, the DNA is TGTGCCAGCAGCCCCCTGCCACAGGGGGTATTCAATCAGCCCCAGCATTTT.

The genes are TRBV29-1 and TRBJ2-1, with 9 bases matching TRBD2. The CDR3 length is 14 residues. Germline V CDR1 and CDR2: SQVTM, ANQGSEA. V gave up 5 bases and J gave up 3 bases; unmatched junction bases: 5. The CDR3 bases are TGCAGCGTTTATATAGCGGGAGTCTACAATGAGCAGTTCTTC. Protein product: CSVYIAGVYNEQFF.